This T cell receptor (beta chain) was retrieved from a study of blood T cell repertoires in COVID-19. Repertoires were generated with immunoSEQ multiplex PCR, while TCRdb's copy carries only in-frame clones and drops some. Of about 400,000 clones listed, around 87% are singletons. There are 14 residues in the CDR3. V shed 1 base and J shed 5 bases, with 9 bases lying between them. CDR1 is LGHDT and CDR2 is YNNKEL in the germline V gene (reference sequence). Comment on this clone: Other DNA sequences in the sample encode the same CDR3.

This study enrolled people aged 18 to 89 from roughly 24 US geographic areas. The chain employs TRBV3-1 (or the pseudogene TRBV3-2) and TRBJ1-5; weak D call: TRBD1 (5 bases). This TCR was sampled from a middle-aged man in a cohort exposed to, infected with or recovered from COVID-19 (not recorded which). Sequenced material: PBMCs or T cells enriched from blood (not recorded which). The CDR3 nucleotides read TGTGCCAGCAGCCAAGGGGGCGGGGATCAGCCCCAGCATTTT. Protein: CASSQGGGDQPQHF.